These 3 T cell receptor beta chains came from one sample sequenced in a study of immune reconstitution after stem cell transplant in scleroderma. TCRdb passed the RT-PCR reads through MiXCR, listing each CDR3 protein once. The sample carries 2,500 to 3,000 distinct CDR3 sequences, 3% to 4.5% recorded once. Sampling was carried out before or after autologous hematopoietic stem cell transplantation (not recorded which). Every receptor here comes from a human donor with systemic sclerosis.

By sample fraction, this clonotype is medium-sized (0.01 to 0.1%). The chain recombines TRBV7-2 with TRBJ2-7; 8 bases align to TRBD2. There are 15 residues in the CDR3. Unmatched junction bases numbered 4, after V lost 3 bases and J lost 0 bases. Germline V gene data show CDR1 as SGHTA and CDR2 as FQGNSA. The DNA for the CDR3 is TGTGCCAGCAGCTTTCGCAGCGGGAGCTCCTACGAGCAGTACTTC. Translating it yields CASSFRSGSSYEQYF.

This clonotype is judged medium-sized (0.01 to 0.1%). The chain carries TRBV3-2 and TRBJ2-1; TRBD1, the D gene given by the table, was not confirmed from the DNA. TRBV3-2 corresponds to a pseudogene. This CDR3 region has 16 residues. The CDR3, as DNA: TGTGCCAGCAGCCAAGATGGGGACACTCTTTGCAATGAGCAGTTCTTC. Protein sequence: CASSQDGDTLCNEQFF.

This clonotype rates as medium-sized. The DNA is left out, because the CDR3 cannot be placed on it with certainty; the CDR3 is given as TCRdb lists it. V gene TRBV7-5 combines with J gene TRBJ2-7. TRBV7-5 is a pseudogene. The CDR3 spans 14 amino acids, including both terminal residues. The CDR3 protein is CISVPEALTYEQYF.